A selection of T cell receptor beta chains follows, all from one sample in a study of CD8+ T cells in alopecia areata. Measured with immunoSEQ multiplex PCR; TCRdb has only the in-frame clones, and not every one. The data contain about 270,000 clones, 60% of them seen just once; the ten biggest clones take up 0.75% to 0.95%. The sample in question was CD4+ T cells sorted from blood, obtained at week 52, from a patient treated with tofacitinib. Receptors originate from a human donor with alopecia areata. The CDR3 runs from the conserved cysteine through the conserved F or W. Fields, in order: J gene, V gene, clone size, D gene, CDR3 DNA, CDR3 protein. D genes are given only for firm matches. Part of the rows lack a size; the others show once, few, many or a class for expanded clones.

J gene: TRBJ1-1
V gene: TRBV29-1
clone size: .
D gene: TRBD1
CDR3 DNA: TGCAGCGTTGTATTAGGGGGCGAGGGTGAAGCTTTCTTT
CDR3 protein: CSVVLGGEGEAFF

J gene: TRBJ2-1
V gene: TRBV7-8
clone size: few
D gene: TRBD2
CDR3 DNA: TGTGCCAGCAGTAGGACTAGCGGGGGGGCCGGATACAATGAGCAGTTCTTC
CDR3 protein: CASSRTSGGAGYNEQFF

J gene: TRBJ2-7
V gene: TRBV29-1
clone size: .
D gene: TRBD1
CDR3 DNA: TGCAGCGTTTCCTGGACAGGGACCCACGAGCAGTACTTC
CDR3 protein: CSVSWTGTHEQYF

J gene: TRBJ2-7
V gene: TRBV27
clone size: few
D gene: .
CDR3 DNA: TGTGCCAGCAGTTTAAGCCACATTATCGACGAGCAGTACTTC
CDR3 protein: CASSLSHIIDEQYF

J gene: TRBJ2-5
V gene: TRBV11-1
clone size: .
D gene: .
CDR3 DNA: TGTGCCAGCAGGACCTCCCGACAAGGGACCCAGTACTTC
CDR3 protein: CASRTSRQGTQYF

J gene: TRBJ2-7
V gene: TRBV7-2
clone size: few
D gene: .
CDR3 DNA: TGTGCCAGCAGCTTAGAGGGAGTCGCCTACGAGCAGTACTTC
CDR3 protein: CASSLEGVAYEQYF

J gene: TRBJ2-5
V gene: TRBV4-1
clone size: .
D gene: .
CDR3 DNA: TGCGCCAGCAGCCGCTCCCCCCAAGAGACCCAGTACTTC
CDR3 protein: CASSRSPQETQYF

J gene: TRBJ2-7
V gene: TRBV4-3
clone size: few
D gene: TRBD1
CDR3 DNA: TGCGCCAGCATCACACTCGGACAGGACTACGAGCAGTACTTC
CDR3 protein: CASITLGQDYEQYF

J gene: TRBJ1-2
V gene: TRBV9
clone size: .
D gene: TRBD1
CDR3 DNA: TGTGCCAGCAGCGGAAGTCCTCGGGACAGGGGAGGGTATGGCTACACCTTC
CDR3 protein: CASSGSPRDRGGYGYTF

J gene: TRBJ2-1
V gene: TRBV29-1
clone size: .
D gene: .
CDR3 DNA: TGCAGCGTTGAAAGCTCCTACAATGAGCAGTTCTTC
CDR3 protein: CSVESSYNEQFF

J gene: TRBJ2-6
V gene: TRBV11-2
clone size: .
D gene: .
CDR3 DNA: TGTGCCAGCAGCCAAGCTTTCTCTGGGGCCAACGTCCTGACTTTC
CDR3 protein: CASSQAFSGANVLTF

J gene: TRBJ2-2
V gene: TRBV15
clone size: .
D gene: .
CDR3 DNA: TGTGCCACCAGCAGAGATGTCAGGGCCGGGGAGCTGTTTTTT
CDR3 protein: CATSRDVRAGELFF

J gene: TRBJ2-5
V gene: TRBV7-9
clone size: .
D gene: .
CDR3 DNA: TGTGCCAGCAGCCCGAGACAGGAAAGGGAGACCCAGTACTTC
CDR3 protein: CASSPRQERETQYF

J gene: TRBJ1-5
V gene: TRBV30
clone size: .
D gene: .
CDR3 DNA: TGTGCCTGGAGTCTGGACAATAGCAATCAGCCCCAGCATTTT
CDR3 protein: CAWSLDNSNQPQHF

J gene: TRBJ2-5
V gene: TRBV27
clone size: few
D gene: TRBD2
CDR3 DNA: TGTGCCAGCAGGACCAGCGGGGGGGCCGCCCAGTACTTC
CDR3 protein: CASRTSGGAAQYF

J gene: TRBJ2-3
V gene: TRBV30
clone size: .
D gene: TRBD1
CDR3 DNA: TGTGCCTGGGGGACAGGGGGCATTACAGATACGCAGTATTTT
CDR3 protein: CAWGTGGITDTQYF

J gene: TRBJ2-7
V gene: TRBV7-2
clone size: .
D gene: .
CDR3 DNA: TGTGCCAGCAGCTTAAACCTGGACAGCTACGAGCAGTACTTC
CDR3 protein: CASSLNLDSYEQYF